Reported below is one T cell receptor (beta chain). The data belong to a study of blood T cell repertoires in COVID-19. Study details: COVID-19 samples from acute and convalescent phases originated in the United States, Italy and Spain. PBMCs, B-cell-depleted T cells, or T cells provided the cDNA or gDNA that made up the material.

CDR1 is KGHSH, CDR2 LQKENI, per germline. The V and J ends lost 6 bases and 1 base, in that order; junction bases with no gene match: 1. This CDR3 has 13 residues. Methods used by the authors: It was from reference gene primer amplification that nucleated cell counts were estimated. Measured with immunoSEQ multiplex PCR; TCRdb has only the in-frame clones, and not every one. V and J calls plus clone size are reproduced from that table; the DNA served to infer D and trimming. The sample consists of roughly 57,000 clones, 60% to 85% of them appearing once. The clonotype was recovered from a man aged 60-69 years with acute or convalescent COVID-19. Source material: peripheral blood. V and J are TRBV18 and TRBJ1-2, with 8 bases fitting TRBD1. The CDR3 loop reads CASSDRDNYGYTF. The CDR3 DNA reads TGTGCCAGCTCGGACAGGGATAACTATGGCTACACCTTC.